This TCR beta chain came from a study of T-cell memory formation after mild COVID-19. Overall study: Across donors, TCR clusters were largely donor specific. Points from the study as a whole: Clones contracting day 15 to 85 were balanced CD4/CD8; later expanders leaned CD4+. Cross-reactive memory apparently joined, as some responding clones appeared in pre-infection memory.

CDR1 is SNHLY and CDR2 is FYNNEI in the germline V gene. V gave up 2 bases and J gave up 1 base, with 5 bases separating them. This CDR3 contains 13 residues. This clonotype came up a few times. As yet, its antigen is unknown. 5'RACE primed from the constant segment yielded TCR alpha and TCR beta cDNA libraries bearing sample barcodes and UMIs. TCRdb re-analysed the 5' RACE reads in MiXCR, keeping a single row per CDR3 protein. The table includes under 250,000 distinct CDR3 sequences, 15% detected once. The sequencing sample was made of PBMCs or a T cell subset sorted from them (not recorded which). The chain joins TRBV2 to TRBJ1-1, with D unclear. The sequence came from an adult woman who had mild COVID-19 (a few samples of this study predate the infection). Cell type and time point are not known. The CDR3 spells CASSELPNTEAFF. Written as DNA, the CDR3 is TGTGCCAGCAGTGAACTCCCGAACACTGAAGCTTTCTTT.